These 4 T cell receptor beta chains originate from one sample sequenced in a study of T cell clonotyping in hematopoietic cell transplantation. Libraries were prepared by immunoSEQ multiplex PCR; TCRdb keeps only in-frame clonotypes and omits some of them. The sample records about 36,000 clones, 88% being singletons. Sequencing input: peripheral blood mononuclear cells. All receptors come from a woman aged 40-49 years in good health. Some clones in this sample may be carry-over from other donors' samples.

V gene TRBV19 combines with J gene TRBJ2-1; D is uncertain. The CDR3 has 17 residues. V was cut by 4 bases and J by 5 bases, with 21 bases left in between. Germline V gives CDR1 LNHDA, CDR2 SQIVND (reference sequence). CDR3 coding DNA: TGTGCCAGTAGTAGCCCCTTTCGGGTGGGCGCCCACAATGAGCAGTTCTTC. Residues: CASSSPFRVGAHNEQFF.

The J gene is TRBJ2-7, the V gene TRBV5-6; D gene ambiguous. Looked up from germline, CDR1 is SGHDT and CDR2 is YYEEEE. The CDR3 is 15 amino acids. V was shortened by 2 bases and J by 2 bases, with 14 bases between the two germline ends. CDR3 sequence (DNA): TGTGCCAGCAGCTTTGGGGATCTTCCAACCTACGAGCAGTACTTC. It yields the protein CASSFGDLPTYEQYF.

This sequence joins TRBV14 and TRBJ2-5; 7 bases map to TRBD2. Germline CDR1 reads SGHDN; CDR2 reads FVKESK. The junction had 10 bases not matched to a gene; V was cut back by 4 bases and J by 5 bases. This CDR3 comprises 15 residues. CDR3 sequence reads: CASSRRTSQFETQYF. CDR3 DNA sequence: TGTGCCAGCAGCCGACGGACTAGTCAGTTCGAGACCCAGTACTTC.

The V gene is TRBV7-8, the J gene TRBJ1-2, with no clear D. CDR3 length equals 13 residues. Trimming shortened V by 1 base and J by 6 bases, and 9 bases separated the two germline ends. CDR1 is SGHVS, CDR2 FQNEAQ, per germline. The CDR3 nucleotides are TGTGCCAGCAGCTTAGAAGGGTTCGATGGCTACACCTTC. It translates to CASSLEGFDGYTF. The whole variable domain, remainder taken from reference TRBV7-8 and TRBJ1-2, is GAGVSQSPRYKVAKRGQDVALRCDPISGHVSLFWYQQALGQGPEFLTYFQNEAQLDKSGLPSDRFFAERPEGSVSTLKIQRTQQEDSAVYLCASSLEGFDGYTFGSGTRLTVV.